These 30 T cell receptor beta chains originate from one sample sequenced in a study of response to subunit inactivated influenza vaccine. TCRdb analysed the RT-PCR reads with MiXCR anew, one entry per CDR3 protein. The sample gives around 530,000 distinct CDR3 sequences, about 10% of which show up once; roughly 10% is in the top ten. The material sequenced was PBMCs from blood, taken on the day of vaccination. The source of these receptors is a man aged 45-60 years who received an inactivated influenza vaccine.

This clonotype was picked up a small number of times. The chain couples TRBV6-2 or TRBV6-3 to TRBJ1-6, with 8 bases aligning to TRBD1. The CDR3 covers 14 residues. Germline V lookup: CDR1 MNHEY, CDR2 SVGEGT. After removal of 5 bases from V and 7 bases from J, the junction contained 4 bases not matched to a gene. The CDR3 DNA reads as TGTGCCAGCAGTCCAGGGGGCGGAAATTCACCCCTCCACTTT. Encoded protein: CASSPGGGNSPLHF.

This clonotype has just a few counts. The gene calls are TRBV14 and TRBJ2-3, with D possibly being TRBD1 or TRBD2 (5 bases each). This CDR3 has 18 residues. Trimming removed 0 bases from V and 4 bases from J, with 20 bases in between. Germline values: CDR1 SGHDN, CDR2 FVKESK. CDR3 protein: CASSQDPLGTSAADTQYF. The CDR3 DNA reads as TGTGCCAGCAGCCAAGATCCTCTAGGGACGTCCGCGGCAGATACGCAGTATTTT.

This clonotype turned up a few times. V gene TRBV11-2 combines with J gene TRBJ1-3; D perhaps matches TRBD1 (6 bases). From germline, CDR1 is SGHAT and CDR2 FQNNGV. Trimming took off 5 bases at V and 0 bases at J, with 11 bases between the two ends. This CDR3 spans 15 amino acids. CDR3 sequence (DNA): TGTGCCAGCAGCAGGGGGGCAGTCTCTGGAAACACCATATATTTT. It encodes CASSRGAVSGNTIYF.

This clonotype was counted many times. In DNA, the CDR3 is TGCAGTGCTAGAGTAAGGGCACTATCGAACACTGAAGCTTTCTTT. This gives the protein CSARVRALSNTEAFF. This chain connects TRBV20-1 to TRBJ1-1; no reliable D call. This CDR3 contains 15 residues. CDR1 and CDR2 from the germline V gene are DFQATT and SNEGSKA (reference sequence). Between the trimmed V and J ends, which lost 1 base and 1 base, there was a span of 13 bases.

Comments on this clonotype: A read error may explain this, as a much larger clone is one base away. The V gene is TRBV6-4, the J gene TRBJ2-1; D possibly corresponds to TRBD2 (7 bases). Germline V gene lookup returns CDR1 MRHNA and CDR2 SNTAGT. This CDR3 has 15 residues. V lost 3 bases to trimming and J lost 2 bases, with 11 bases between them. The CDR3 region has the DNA TGTGCCAGCAGTGAGGGCGGGGGCGCCTACAATGAGCAGTTCTTC. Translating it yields CASSEGGGAYNEQFF.

This chain's CDR3 is CASSLDRGFGNTIYF. The CDR3 region has the DNA TGCGCCAGCAGCTTGGACAGGGGGTTTGGAAACACCATATATTTT. The chain joins TRBV5-1 to TRBJ1-3; 8 nucleotides align to TRBD1. The trim removed 0 bases at V and 3 bases at J, leaving 2 bases unmatched. The CDR3 totals 15 residues. Germline V gives CDR1 SGHRS, CDR2 YFSETQ.

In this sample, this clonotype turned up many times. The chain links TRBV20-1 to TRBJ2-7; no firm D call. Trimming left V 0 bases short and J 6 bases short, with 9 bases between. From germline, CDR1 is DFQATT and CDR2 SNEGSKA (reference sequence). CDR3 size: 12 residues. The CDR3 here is CSARDRLGEQYF. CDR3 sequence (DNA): TGCAGTGCTAGAGATCGCTTGGGCGAGCAGTACTTC.

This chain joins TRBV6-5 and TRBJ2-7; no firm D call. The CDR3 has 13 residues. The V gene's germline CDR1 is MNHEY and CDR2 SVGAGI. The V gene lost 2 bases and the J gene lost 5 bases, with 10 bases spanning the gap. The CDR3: CASSYNVGNEQYF. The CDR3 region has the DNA TGTGCCAGCAGTTACAACGTGGGGAACGAGCAGTACTTC.

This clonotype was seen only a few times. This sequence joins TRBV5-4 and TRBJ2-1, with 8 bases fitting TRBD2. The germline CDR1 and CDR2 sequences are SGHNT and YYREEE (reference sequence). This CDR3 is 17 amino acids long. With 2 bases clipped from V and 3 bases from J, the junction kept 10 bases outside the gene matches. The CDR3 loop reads CASSFSPAGDDYNEQFF. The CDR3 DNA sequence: TGTGCCAGCAGCTTCTCCCCAGCGGGAGATGACTACAATGAGCAGTTCTTC.

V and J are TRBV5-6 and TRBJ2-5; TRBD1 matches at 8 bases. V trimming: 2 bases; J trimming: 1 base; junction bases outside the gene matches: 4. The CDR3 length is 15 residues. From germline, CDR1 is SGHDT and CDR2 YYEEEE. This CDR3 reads CASSFYQGAQETQYF. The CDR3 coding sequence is TGTGCCAGCAGCTTTTATCAGGGGGCCCAAGAGACCCAGTACTTC.

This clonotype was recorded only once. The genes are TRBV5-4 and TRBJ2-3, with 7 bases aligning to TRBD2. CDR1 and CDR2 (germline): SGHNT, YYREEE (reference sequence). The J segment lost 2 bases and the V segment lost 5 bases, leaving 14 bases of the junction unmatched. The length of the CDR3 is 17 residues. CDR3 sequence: CASRPQVLAEPTDTQYF. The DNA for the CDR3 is TGTGCCAGCAGACCTCAGGTCCTAGCGGAGCCCACAGATACGCAGTATTTT.

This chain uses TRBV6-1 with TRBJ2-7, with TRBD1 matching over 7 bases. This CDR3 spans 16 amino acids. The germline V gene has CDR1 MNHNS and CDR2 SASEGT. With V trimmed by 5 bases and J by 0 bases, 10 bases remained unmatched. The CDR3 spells CASSPIRQGNSYEQYF. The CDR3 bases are TGTGCCAGCAGTCCTATACGACAGGGCAACTCCTACGAGCAGTACTTC.

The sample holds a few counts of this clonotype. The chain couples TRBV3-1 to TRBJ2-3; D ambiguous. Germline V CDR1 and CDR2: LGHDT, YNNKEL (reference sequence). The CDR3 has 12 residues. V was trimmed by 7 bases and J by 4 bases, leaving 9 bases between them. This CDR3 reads CASIGSADTQYF. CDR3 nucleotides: TGTGCCAGCATCGGTAGTGCAGATACGCAGTATTTT.

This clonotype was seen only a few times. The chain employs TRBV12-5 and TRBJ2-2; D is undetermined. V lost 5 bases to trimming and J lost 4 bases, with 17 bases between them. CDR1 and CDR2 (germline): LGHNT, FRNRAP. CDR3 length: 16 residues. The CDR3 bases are TGTGCTAGTGGTGCCGGCAGTGGTTGGGGCACCGGGGAGCTGTTTTTT. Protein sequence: CASGAGSGWGTGELFF.

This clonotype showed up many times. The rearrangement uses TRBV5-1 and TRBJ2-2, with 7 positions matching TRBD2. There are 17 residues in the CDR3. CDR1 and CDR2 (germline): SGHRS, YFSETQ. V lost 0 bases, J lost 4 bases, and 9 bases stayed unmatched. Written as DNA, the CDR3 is TGCGCCAGCAGCTTGGCCTGGGACCGGGAGGTCACCGGGGAGCTGTTTTTT. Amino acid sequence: CASSLAWDREVTGELFF.

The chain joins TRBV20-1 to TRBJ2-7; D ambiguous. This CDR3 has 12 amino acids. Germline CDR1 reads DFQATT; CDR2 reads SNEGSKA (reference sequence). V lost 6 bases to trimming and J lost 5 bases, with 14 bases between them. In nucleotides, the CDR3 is TGCAGTGCCAGTGCTAGAATTCACGAGCAGTACTTC. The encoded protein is CSASARIHEQYF.

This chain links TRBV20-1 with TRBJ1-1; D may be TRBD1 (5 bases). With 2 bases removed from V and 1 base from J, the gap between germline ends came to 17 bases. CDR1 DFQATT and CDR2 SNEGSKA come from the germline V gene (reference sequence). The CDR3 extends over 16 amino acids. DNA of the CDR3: TGCAGTGCTAGAATGGACATTTATACTCCGAACACTGAAGCTTTCTTT. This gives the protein CSARMDIYTPNTEAFF.

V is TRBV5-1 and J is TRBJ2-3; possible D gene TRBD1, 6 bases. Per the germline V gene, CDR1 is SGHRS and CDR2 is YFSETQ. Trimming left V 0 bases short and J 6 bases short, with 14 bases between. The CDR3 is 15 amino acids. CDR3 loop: CASSLVPTGYDTQYF. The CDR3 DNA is TGCGCCAGCAGCTTGGTCCCCACAGGGTACGATACGCAGTATTTT.

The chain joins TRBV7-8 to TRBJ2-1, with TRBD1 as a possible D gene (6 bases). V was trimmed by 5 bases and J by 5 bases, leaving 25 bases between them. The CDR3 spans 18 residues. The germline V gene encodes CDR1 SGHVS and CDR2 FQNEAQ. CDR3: CASSPRGVGNQINNEQFF. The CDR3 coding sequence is TGTGCCAGCAGCCCCAGGGGTGTTGGGAACCAAATTAACAATGAGCAGTTCTTC.

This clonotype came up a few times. The CDR3 loop reads CASSLVAGGTGELFF. CDR3 nucleotides: TGTGCCAGCAGTTTAGTGGCCGGGGGCACCGGGGAGCTGTTTTTT. The V call is TRBV12-3 or TRBV12-4, the J call TRBJ2-2; D might be TRBD2 (6 bases). This CDR3 has 15 amino acids. Trimming took 1 base from V and 4 from J, leaving 10 bases between them.

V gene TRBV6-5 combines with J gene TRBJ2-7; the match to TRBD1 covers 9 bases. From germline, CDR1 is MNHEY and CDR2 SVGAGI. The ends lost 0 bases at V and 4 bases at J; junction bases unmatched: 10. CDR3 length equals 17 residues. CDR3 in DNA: TGTGCCAGCAGTTACTCTGGGGATACAGGGGGCGTATACGAGCAGTACTTC. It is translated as CASSYSGDTGGVYEQYF.

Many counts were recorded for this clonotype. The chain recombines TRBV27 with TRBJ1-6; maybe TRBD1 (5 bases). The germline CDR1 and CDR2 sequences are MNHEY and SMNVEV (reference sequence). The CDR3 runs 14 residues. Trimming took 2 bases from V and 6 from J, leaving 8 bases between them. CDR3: CASSLGGANSPLHF. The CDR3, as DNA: TGTGCCAGCAGTTTAGGAGGGGCTAATTCACCCCTCCACTTT.

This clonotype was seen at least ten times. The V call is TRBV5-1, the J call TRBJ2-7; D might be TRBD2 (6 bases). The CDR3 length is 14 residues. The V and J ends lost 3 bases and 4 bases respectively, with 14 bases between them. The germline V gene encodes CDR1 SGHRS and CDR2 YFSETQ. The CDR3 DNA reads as TGCGCCAGCAGCTCGGCGGGACCCCCATACGAGCAGTACTTC. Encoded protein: CASSSAGPPYEQYF.

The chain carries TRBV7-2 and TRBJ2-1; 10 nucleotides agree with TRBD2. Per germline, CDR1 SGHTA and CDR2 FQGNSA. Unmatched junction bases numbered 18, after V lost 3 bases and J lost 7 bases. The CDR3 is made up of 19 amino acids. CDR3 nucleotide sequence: TGTGCCAGCAGCTTGCGGGCCCCTTCCACTAGCGGGGTTGGTAATGAGCAGTTCTTC. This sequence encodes CASSLRAPSTSGVGNEQFF.

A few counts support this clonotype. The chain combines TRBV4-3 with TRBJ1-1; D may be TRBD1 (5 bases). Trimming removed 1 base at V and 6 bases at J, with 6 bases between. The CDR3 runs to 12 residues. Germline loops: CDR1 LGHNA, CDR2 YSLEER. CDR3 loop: CASSQGRAEAFF. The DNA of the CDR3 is TGCGCCAGCAGCCAAGGCAGGGCTGAAGCTTTCTTT.

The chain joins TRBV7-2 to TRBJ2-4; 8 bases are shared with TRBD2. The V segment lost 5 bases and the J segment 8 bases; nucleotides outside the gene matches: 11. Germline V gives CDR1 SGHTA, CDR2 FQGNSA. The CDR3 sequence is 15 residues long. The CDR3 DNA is TGTGCCAGCAGCGACCGGGGGGGTTTATCTTACATTCAGTACTTC. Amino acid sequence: CASSDRGGLSYIQYF.

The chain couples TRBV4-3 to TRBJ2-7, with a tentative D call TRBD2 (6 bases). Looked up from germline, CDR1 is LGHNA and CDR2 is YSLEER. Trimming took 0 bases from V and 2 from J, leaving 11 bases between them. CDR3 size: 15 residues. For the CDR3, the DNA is TGCGCCAGCAGCCAAGAGGCTAGCGAGACCTACGAGCAGTACTTC. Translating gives CASSQEASETYEQYF.

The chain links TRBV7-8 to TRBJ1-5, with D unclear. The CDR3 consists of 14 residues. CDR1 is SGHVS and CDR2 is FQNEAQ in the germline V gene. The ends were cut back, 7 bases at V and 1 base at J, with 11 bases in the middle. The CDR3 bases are TGTGCCAGCAATAGGGTGGCAAGCAATCAGCCCCAGCATTTT. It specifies CASNRVASNQPQHF.

The DNA for the CDR3 is TGCGCCAGCAGCTTGCCTTTCGGGCCTCCCCCGGATACGCAGTATTTT. Translation gives CASSLPFGPPPDTQYF. The rearrangement joins TRBV5-1 to TRBJ2-3; D unresolved. Germline CDR1 is SGHRS and CDR2 is YFSETQ. CDR3 length equals 16 residues. The V end was cut by 1 base, the J end by 6 bases, with 18 bases between.

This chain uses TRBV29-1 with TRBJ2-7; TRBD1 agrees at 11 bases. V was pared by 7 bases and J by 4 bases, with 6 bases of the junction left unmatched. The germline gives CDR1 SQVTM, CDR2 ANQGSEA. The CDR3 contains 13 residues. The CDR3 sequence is CSAGQGARYEQYF. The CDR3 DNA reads TGCAGCGCTGGACAGGGGGCCCGGTACGAGCAGTACTTC.